Each of the 18 T cell receptor beta chains below was sequenced from the same sample in a study of shared T cell receptors in the human thymus (dated by TCRdb to about 2021). To prepare the library, the immunoSEQ multiplex PCR assay was applied. TCRdb retrieved this table from immuneACCESS and kept in-frame rearrangements only. Not all clones are present; in checked studies, unresolved V genes account for under half, and no reason is known for the remainder. A total of 500,000 to 550,000 clones appear in this sample, around 82% of them only once. The ten largest clones add up to 0.01% to 0.015% of the sample. These records were also assigned to another study, of human thymus T cells.

Sequencing input: thymocytes. These receptors originate from a boy younger than two with a congenital heart defect. Donor details come from another sample of the same person, matched by shared clones.

This sequence joins TRBV4-3 and TRBJ2-3, with TRBD2 identical over 7 bases. V dropped 3 bases and J dropped 3; count of bases not matched to a gene: 9. The CDR3 is 16 residues long. Per germline, CDR1 LGHNA and CDR2 YSLEER. The CDR3 loop is CASSQFSGGRTDTQYF. The CDR3 DNA sequence: TGCGCCAGCAGCCAGTTTTCTGGCGGGAGAACAGATACGCAGTATTTT.

The chain combines TRBV4-1 with TRBJ2-7; 7 bases line up with TRBD1. The CDR3 has 18 amino acids. The trim removed 0 bases at V and 0 bases at J, leaving 11 bases unmatched. CDR1 is MGHRA and CDR2 is YSYEKL in the germline V gene. CDR3 amino acids: CASSQDRRQGETSYEQYF. The DNA of the CDR3 is TGCGCCAGCAGCCAAGATCGGAGACAGGGAGAAACCTCCTACGAGCAGTACTTC.

The V and J genes are TRBV10-1 and TRBJ2-7, with TRBD1 matching 8 bases. The CDR3 runs 16 residues. CDR1 WNHNN and CDR2 SYGVQD come from the germline V gene (reference sequence). V lost 8 bases, J lost 2 bases, and 14 bases stayed unmatched. The CDR3 nucleotides are TGCGCCAGCCGCCGGAACAGGGGGTTCTCTACCTACGAGCAGTACTTC. Protein product: CASRRNRGFSTYEQYF.

J is TRBJ1-5 and V is TRBV27, with 9 bases identical to TRBD1. Germline loops: CDR1 MNHEY, CDR2 SMNVEV (reference sequence). Unmatched junction bases numbered 8, after V lost 3 bases and J lost 5 bases. The CDR3 is 16 residues long. DNA of the CDR3: TGTGCCAGCAGTTTCGATCGGGACAGGGCCGATCAGCCCCAGCATTTT. It is translated as CASSFDRDRADQPQHF.

The V and J genes are TRBV5-1 and TRBJ2-7; D not certain. The CDR3 covers 15 residues. Germline CDR1 SGHRS, CDR2 YFSETQ. V shed 1 base and J shed 0 bases, with 11 bases lying between them. CDR3 nucleotide sequence: TGCGCCAGCAGCTTGAGTAGCCAGAGCTCCTACGAGCAGTACTTC. Amino acids: CASSLSSQSSYEQYF. Filled out from reference TRBV5-1 and TRBJ2-7, the complete variable domain reads KAGVTQTPRYLIKTRGQQVTLSCSPISGHRSVSWYQQTPGQGLQFLFEYFSETQRNKGNFPGRFSGRQFSNSRSEMNVSTLELGDSALYLCASSLSSQSSYEQYFGPGTRLTVT.

The gene calls are TRBV2 and TRBJ2-1, with D maybe TRBD2 (6 bases). Trimming shortened V by 6 bases and J by 4 bases, and 16 bases separated the two germline ends. CDR1 is SNHLY, CDR2 FYNNEI, per germline. The CDR3 loop spans 15 amino acids. CDR3: CASRGLGGAYNEQFF. Written as DNA, the CDR3 is TGTGCCAGCAGAGGCCTGGGGGGAGCGTACAATGAGCAGTTCTTC.

The CDR3 is CASSGRDSPWGYGYTF. For the CDR3, the DNA is TGTGCCAGCAGTGGACGGGACAGCCCATGGGGCTATGGCTACACCTTC. The chain joins TRBV6-1 to TRBJ1-2; TRBD1 agrees at 7 bases. The CDR3 runs to 16 residues. Germline CDR1 MNHNS, CDR2 SASEGT. V shed 4 bases, J shed 4 bases, and the junction held 12 bases outside the gene matches.

This chain links TRBV5-6 with TRBJ2-7; D is perhaps TRBD1 (5 bases). This CDR3 contains 16 residues. The germline gives CDR1 SGHDT, CDR2 YYEEEE. V was trimmed by 0 bases and J by 4 bases, leaving 17 bases between them. In DNA, the CDR3 is TGTGCCAGCAGCTTGGCCCTGGACACCAATAAATACGAGCAGTACTTC. This sequence encodes CASSLALDTNKYEQYF. The variable domain in full, completed from reference TRBV5-6 and TRBJ2-7, reads DAGVTQSPTHLIKTRGQQVTLRCSPKSGHDTVSWYQQALGQGPQFIFQYYEEEERQRGNFPDRFSGHQFPNYSSELNVNALLLGDSALYLCASSLALDTNKYEQYFGPGTRLTVT.

The chain carries TRBV29-1 and TRBJ2-5, with a weak D call TRBD1 (6 bases). The J call may be faulty, since TRBJ2-7 better matches the DNA end. Germline CDR1 reads SQVTM; CDR2 reads ANQGSEA. CDR3 length: 13 amino acids. The CDR3 DNA sequence: TGCAGCGTCCCGACAGGCGAGCCCTACGAGCAGTACTTC. This encodes CSVPTGEPYEQYF.

The genes are TRBV11-2 and TRBJ1-5, with 7 bases identical to TRBD1. From germline, CDR1 is SGHAT and CDR2 FQNNGV. The CDR3 is 16 residues long. J lost 2 bases, V lost 0 bases, and 4 bases had no gene match. Here the CDR3 DNA reads TGTGCCAGCAGCTTAGATCACAGGGGAGGCAATCAGCCCCAGCATTTT. This translates into CASSLDHRGGNQPQHF.

This clone was recorded only once. The V and J genes are TRBV10-3 and TRBJ1-1; the match to TRBD1 covers 10 bases. Trimming took 3 bases from V and 1 from J; bases not matched to a gene: 11. Germline assignment: CDR1 ENHRY and CDR2 SYGVKD. This CDR3 is 18 amino acids long. The CDR3 DNA sequence: TGTGCCATCAGTGAACCGATCCCGCGGACAGGGGGGAACACTGAAGCTTTCTTT. Its translation is CAISEPIPRTGGNTEAFF.

The chain couples TRBV28 to TRBJ2-5; D is possibly TRBD1 (5 bases). Per germline, CDR1 MDHEN and CDR2 SYDVKM. CDR3 size: 13 residues. V was cut by 6 bases and J by 5 bases, with 13 bases left in between. The CDR3 here is CASRKDKSETQYF. The CDR3 DNA is TGTGCCAGCAGAAAGGACAAATCGGAGACCCAGTACTTC.

The gene calls are TRBV5-6 and TRBJ2-3; unclear D gene. V was trimmed by 4 bases and J by 6 bases, leaving 6 bases between them. Per germline, CDR1 SGHDT and CDR2 YYEEEE. The CDR3 length is 11 residues. CDR3 residues: CASSPGDTQYF. CDR3 nucleotide sequence: TGTGCCAGCAGCCCCGGGGATACGCAGTATTTT.

In nucleotides, the CDR3 is TGCACCAGCAGCCAGGCGGATCCCCGGGATGAGCAGTTCTTC. This gives the protein CTSSQADPRDEQFF. The V call is TRBV1, the J call TRBJ2-1; the tabulated D call, TRBD2, remains unverified against the DNA. TRBV1 has pseudogene status. The CDR3 consists of 14 residues.

This chain joins TRBV4-1 and TRBJ2-7, with TRBD2 matching over 8 bases. The CDR3 totals 16 residues. V was pared by 1 base and J by 2 bases, with 7 bases of the junction left unmatched. Per germline, CDR1 MGHRA and CDR2 YSYEKL. CDR3 nucleotide sequence: TGCGCCAGCAGCCAAGGGGCTAGCGGGCGTCCCTACGAGCAGTACTTC. This translates into CASSQGASGRPYEQYF.

The J gene is TRBJ2-6, the V gene TRBV11-2, with D perhaps TRBD2 (6 bases). Between the trimmed V and J ends, which lost 1 base and 6 bases, there was a span of 13 bases. This CDR3 region has 16 residues. The germline V gene has CDR1 SGHAT and CDR2 FQNNGV. Here the CDR3 DNA reads TGTGCCAGCAGCTTAGGACACGGGAGAGAGGCCAACGTCCTGACTTTC. Translating it yields CASSLGHGREANVLTF.

The gene calls are TRBV5-1 and TRBJ2-3, with 10 nucleotides matching TRBD2. Germline values: CDR1 SGHRS, CDR2 YFSETQ. This CDR3 comprises 13 residues. Germline trimming cut 4 bases from V and 6 bases from J; bases unmatched to any gene: 2. The CDR3 loop reads CASSLAGADTQYF. As DNA, the CDR3 is TGCGCCAGCAGCCTAGCGGGAGCCGATACGCAGTATTTT. The full variable domain, rest sourced from reference TRBV5-1 and TRBJ2-3, is KAGVTQTPRYLIKTRGQQVTLSCSPISGHRSVSWYQQTPGQGLQFLFEYFSETQRNKGNFPGRFSGRQFSNSRSEMNVSTLELGDSALYLCASSLAGADTQYFGPGTRLTVL.

The chain couples TRBV4-1 to TRBJ2-5, with D unresolved. The ends were cut back, 0 bases at V and 5 bases at J, with 13 bases in the middle. Germline V lookup: CDR1 MGHRA, CDR2 YSYEKL. The CDR3 is 15 amino acids. The CDR3 loop reads CASSQDGSFGETQYF. The CDR3 coding sequence is TGCGCCAGCAGCCAAGACGGGTCATTTGGGGAGACCCAGTACTTC.